Presented here are 10 T cell receptor beta chains from one specimen sequenced in a study of T cell responses to AZD1222 COVID-19 vaccine. Repertoires were generated with immunoSEQ multiplex PCR, while TCRdb's copy carries only in-frame clones and drops some. The sample lists 70,000 to 90,000 clones, around 90% occurring once. The sample was peripheral blood, taken on day 0 of AZD1222 vaccination. These receptors were collected from an adult in good health.

The rearrangement links TRBV2 to TRBJ2-1; 8 bases line up with TRBD1. Germline values: CDR1 SNHLY, CDR2 FYNNEI. V trimming: 7 bases; J trimming: 7 bases; junction bases outside the gene matches: 6. This CDR3 contains 13 residues. CDR3 in amino acids: CASTGGYENEQFF. Here the CDR3 DNA reads TGTGCCAGCACAGGGGGCTATGAGAATGAGCAGTTCTTC.

CDR3 nucleotides: TGCGCCAGCAGCTTCCGACAGGGGAGGGCGGGAGAGCAGTACTTC. Residues: CASSFRQGRAGEQYF. The chain couples TRBV5-1 to TRBJ2-7, with D perhaps TRBD1 (8 bases). CDR1 SGHRS and CDR2 YFSETQ come from the germline V gene. Trimming took off 2 bases at V and 7 bases at J, with 19 bases between the two ends. CDR3 length equals 15 residues.

This clone was recorded only once. V usage is TRBV4-1 and J usage is TRBJ1-5; D is possibly TRBD1 (5 bases). Germline CDR1 MGHRA, CDR2 YSYEKL. Trimming stripped 0 bases from V and 3 bases from J, with 12 bases between. The CDR3 is 16 amino acids. The DNA of the CDR3 is TGCGCCAGCAGCCAAGACCCGGGGGTGAACAATCAGCCCCAGCATTTT. This encodes CASSQDPGVNNQPQHF.

Here the CDR3 reads CASSLQASGRAETQYF. The DNA for the CDR3 is TGTGCCAGCAGTTTACAAGCTAGCGGGAGGGCAGAGACCCAGTACTTC. V usage is TRBV28 and J usage is TRBJ2-5; the match to TRBD2 covers 12 bases. With V trimmed by 2 bases and J by 4 bases, 5 bases remained unmatched. The CDR3 has 16 amino acids. Germline CDR1 reads MDHEN; CDR2 reads SYDVKM.

The V call is TRBV3-1 (or the pseudogene TRBV3-2), the J call TRBJ1-1, with D perhaps TRBD1 (6 bases). V shed 4 bases and J shed 1 base, with 10 bases lying between them. In germline, CDR1 is LGHDT, CDR2 YNNKEL (reference sequence). CDR3 length equals 14 residues. The CDR3 loop reads CASSRVQGNTEAFF. In DNA, the CDR3 is TGTGCCAGCAGCCGCGTACAGGGGAACACTGAAGCTTTCTTT.

CDR3 in amino acids: CASSQYVQASNEKLFF. In nucleotides, the CDR3 is TGCGCCAGCAGCCAGTATGTACAGGCCTCTAATGAAAAACTGTTTTTT. The chain is built from TRBV4-3 and TRBJ1-4; TRBD1 might be the D (5 bases). V was clipped by 3 bases and J by 3 bases, with 14 bases between them. Germline loops: CDR1 LGHNA, CDR2 YSLEER. The CDR3 consists of 16 residues.

This chain uses TRBV3-1 (or the pseudogene TRBV3-2) with TRBJ1-2; the D is unclear. Germline loops: CDR1 LGHDT, CDR2 YNNKEL (reference sequence). This CDR3 comprises 16 residues. Deletions cut 1 base from V and 8 bases from J, with 20 bases between. In DNA, the CDR3 is TGTGCCAGCAGCCAAGCGGCGGTGGCAGCCATGGGAGGCTACACCTTC. It codes for CASSQAAVAAMGGYTF.

This clone is a singleton in its sample. This chain joins TRBV10-2 and TRBJ1-5; 8 positions match TRBD1. Germline assignment: CDR1 WSHSY and CDR2 SAAADI. V dropped 2 bases and J dropped 6; count of bases not matched to a gene: 12. The CDR3 has 17 amino acids. The CDR3 nucleotides read TGCGCCAGCAGTGAGGGGGACCGGACAGGGAGGGGTCAGCCCCAGCATTTT. As protein: CASSEGDRTGRGQPQHF.

The sample holds a few counts of this clone. CDR3 coding DNA: TGCGCCAGCTCCCCCGCCTCGGGGGCACGGGGAGCTTTCTTT. Translation gives CASSPASGARGAFF. The gene calls are TRBV5-1 and TRBJ1-1; tentatively, D is TRBD1 (6 bases). V was cut by 7 bases and J by 10 bases, with 23 bases left in between. The CDR3 consists of 14 residues. CDR1 is SGHRS and CDR2 is YFSETQ in the germline V gene.

This chain joins TRBV7-2 and TRBJ1-2; a possible D gene is TRBD1 (5 bases). The CDR3 has 15 amino acids. CDR1 is SGHTA, CDR2 FQGNSA, per germline. V was cut by 1 base and J by 7 bases, with 16 bases left in between. CDR3 region: CASSLEQGEGGGYTF. In nucleotides, the CDR3 is TGTGCCAGCAGCTTAGAGCAGGGTGAAGGCGGTGGCTACACCTTC.